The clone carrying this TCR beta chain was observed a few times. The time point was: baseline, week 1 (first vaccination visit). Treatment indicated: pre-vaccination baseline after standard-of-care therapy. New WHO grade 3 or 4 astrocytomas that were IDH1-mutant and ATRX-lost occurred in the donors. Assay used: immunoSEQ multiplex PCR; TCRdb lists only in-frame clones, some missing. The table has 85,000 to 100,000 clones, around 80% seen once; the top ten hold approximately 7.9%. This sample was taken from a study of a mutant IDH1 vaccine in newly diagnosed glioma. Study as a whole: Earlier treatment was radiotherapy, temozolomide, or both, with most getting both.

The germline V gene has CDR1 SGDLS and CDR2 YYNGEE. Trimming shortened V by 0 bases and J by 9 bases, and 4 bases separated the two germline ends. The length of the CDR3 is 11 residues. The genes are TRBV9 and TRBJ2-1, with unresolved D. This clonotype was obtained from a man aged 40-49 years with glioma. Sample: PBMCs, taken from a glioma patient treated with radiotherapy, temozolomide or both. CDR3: CASSVAGEQFF. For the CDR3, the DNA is TGTGCCAGCAGCGTAGCAGGTGAGCAGTTCTTC.